These 21 T cell receptor beta chains were all obtained from the same sample, sequenced in a study of OX40 agonist ivuxolimab in advanced cancers. The table came from immunoSEQ multiplex PCR; TCRdb's copy has only in-frame clones and leaves some out. The table records under 20,000 clones, around 85% of them present only once. The material sequenced was CD4+ or CD8+ T cells sorted from blood, taken in a trial of the OX40 agonist ivuxolimab. All receptors derive from an adult with an advanced solid tumor such as melanoma, head and neck, liver or kidney cancer.

V usage is TRBV6-1 and J usage is TRBJ1-3; unclear D gene. This CDR3 is built from 15 residues. V gave up 6 bases and J gave up 2 bases, with 14 bases separating them. From germline, CDR1 is MNHNS and CDR2 SASEGT. CDR3 amino acids: CASRAPGSAGNTIYF. CDR3 in DNA: TGTGCCAGCAGGGCCCCGGGGAGTGCTGGAAACACCATATATTTT.

Note on this clone: The junction departs from the called germline gene at one end, perhaps through a read error. The chain carries TRBV7-9 and TRBJ2-7; 9 bases line up with TRBD2. The CDR3 is 13 residues long. The germline CDR1 and CDR2 sequences are SEHNR and FQNEAQ (reference sequence). Here the CDR3 reads CASSPPRAGGPDF. The CDR3 DNA follows: TGTGCCAGCAGTCCCCCTCGGGCGGGAGGGCCAGACTTC.

This clone was found once. The chain links TRBV29-1 to TRBJ1-3; TRBD1 aligns across 7 bases. This CDR3 spans 16 amino acids. V shed 6 bases, J shed 0 bases, and the junction held 11 bases outside the gene matches. Germline V gene lookup returns CDR1 SQVTM and CDR2 ANQGSEA. CDR3 protein: CSVGNDRAPSGNTIYF. The CDR3 DNA is TGCAGCGTGGGAAACGACAGGGCACCCTCTGGAAACACCATATATTTT.

The genes are TRBV19 and TRBJ2-1; D remains unclear. The V end was cut by 3 bases, the J end by 6 bases, with 9 bases between. CDR3 length: 13 residues. Germline lookup yields CDR1 LNHDA and CDR2 SQIVND (reference sequence). The CDR3 sequence is CASSISGFNEQFF. Written as DNA, the CDR3 is TGTGCCAGTAGTATTAGTGGTTTCAATGAGCAGTTCTTC.

The gene calls are TRBV6-4 and TRBJ2-1; 10 bases are shared with TRBD2. The ends lost 6 bases at V and 8 bases at J; junction bases unmatched: 10. CDR3 length: 15 amino acids. Germline CDR1 and CDR2: MRHNA and SNTAGT. The CDR3 coding sequence is TGTGCCAGCAGCTCCTCTAGCGGGGGTATCGATGAGCAGTTCTTC. It encodes CASSSSSGGIDEQFF.

The V gene is TRBV5-4, the J gene TRBJ2-5; 11 positions match TRBD2. The V segment lost 2 bases and the J segment 1 base; nucleotides outside the gene matches: 1. Looked up from germline, CDR1 is SGHNT and CDR2 is YYREEE (reference sequence). The CDR3 sequence is 15 residues long. The CDR3 region has the DNA TGTGCCAGCAGCTTTAGCGGGGGGGCCCAAGAGACCCAGTACTTC. Translating gives CASSFSGGAQETQYF.

The genes are TRBV19 and TRBJ2-1; 7 bases match TRBD2. This CDR3 region has 17 residues. Germline CDR1 and CDR2: LNHDA and SQIVND (reference sequence). V lost 4 bases, J lost 0 bases, and 9 bases stayed unmatched. The chain's CDR3 is CASSTPGLGSSYNEQFF. The CDR3 DNA sequence: TGTGCCAGTAGTACCCCCGGACTAGGGAGCTCCTACAATGAGCAGTTCTTC.

The chain recombines TRBV27 with TRBJ2-7, with 9 positions matching TRBD1. The CDR3 is 15 residues long. V dropped 3 bases and J dropped 2; count of bases not matched to a gene: 5. Germline values: CDR1 MNHEY, CDR2 SMNVEV (reference sequence). CDR3 in amino acids: CASSFSGQGTYEQYF. The CDR3 DNA sequence: TGTGCCAGCAGTTTTAGCGGACAGGGGACCTACGAGCAGTACTTC.

V usage is TRBV7-8 and J usage is TRBJ1-1, with D possibly matching TRBD1 (5 bases). V lost 4 bases, J lost 5 bases, and 26 bases lay in between. The length of the CDR3 is 18 residues. Per germline, CDR1 SGHVS and CDR2 FQNEAQ. The CDR3 sequence is CASSSHPREATWGTEAFF. DNA of the CDR3: TGTGCCAGCAGCTCACACCCCCGTGAAGCAACGTGGGGGACTGAAGCTTTCTTT.

The chain uses TRBV10-2 and TRBJ1-2; perhaps TRBD1 as D (5 bases). V dropped 6 bases and J dropped 0 bases, with 11 bases sitting between them. The CDR3 runs to 14 residues. CDR1 and CDR2 from the germline V gene are WSHSY and SAAADI. CDR3: CASSPGPTNYGYTF. The CDR3 DNA follows: TGCGCCAGCAGCCCGGGACCCACTAACTATGGCTACACCTTC.

Comment on this clone: The identical CDR3 is also encoded by other nucleotide sequences in the sample. The chain carries TRBV7-9 and TRBJ1-2, with D perhaps matching TRBD1 (5 bases). The germline gives CDR1 SEHNR, CDR2 FQNEAQ (reference sequence). V lost 1 base, J lost 8 bases, and 11 bases lay in between. The CDR3 is made up of 13 amino acids. CDR3 nucleotides: TGTGCCAGCAGCTTAGGAGGGGCGGGGGGCTACACCTTC. Its translation is CASSLGGAGGYTF.

V usage is TRBV21-1 and J usage is TRBJ2-7; the table's D call, TRBD2, has no DNA check behind it. TRBV21-1 corresponds to a pseudogene. CDR3 length: 18 residues. This CDR3 reads CASSKLGRTSGSIYEQYF. The DNA for the CDR3 is TGTGCCAGCAGCAAATTGGGCAGGACTAGCGGGAGTATTTACGAGCAGTACTTC.

This chain links TRBV7-8 with TRBJ1-6; 7 nucleotides match TRBD1. The CDR3 is 16 residues long. Germline V lookup: CDR1 SGHVS, CDR2 FQNEAQ. Trimming removed 2 bases from V and 6 bases from J; junction bases left unmatched: 7. CDR3 sequence reads: CASSLYRDSVNSPLHF. CDR3 DNA: TGTGCCAGCAGCTTATATCGGGACAGCGTTAATTCACCCCTCCACTTT.

This clone is a singleton in its sample. The gene calls are TRBV30 and TRBJ2-7, with D maybe TRBD1 (6 bases). Germline V lookup: CDR1 GTSNPN, CDR2 SVGIG (reference sequence). The V end lost 3 bases, the J end lost 0 bases, and 9 bases lay between the germline ends. The CDR3 runs 13 residues. The CDR3 loop is CAWSLGGSYEQYF. CDR3 DNA sequence: TGTGCCTGGAGCTTAGGGGGCTCCTACGAGCAGTACTTC.

The J gene is TRBJ2-2, the V gene TRBV7-9; 11 nucleotides agree with TRBD2. Germline V gene data show CDR1 as SEHNR and CDR2 as FQNEAQ (reference sequence). CDR3 length: 15 residues. V was clipped by 7 bases and J by 5 bases; unmatched bases: 6. The CDR3 is CASILAGGRTGELFF. The CDR3 DNA sequence: TGTGCCAGCATCCTAGCGGGAGGCCGAACCGGGGAGCTGTTTTTT.

V and J are TRBV6-4 and TRBJ2-2; 12 bases align to TRBD2. V lost 0 bases to trimming and J lost 6 bases; unmatched junction nucleotides: 2. The CDR3 length is 16 residues. Germline loops: CDR1 MRHNA, CDR2 SNTAGT. The CDR3 spells CASSDSTSGGPGELFF. The CDR3 DNA reads TGTGCCAGCAGTGACTCGACTAGCGGGGGACCCGGGGAGCTGTTTTTT.

Regarding this clone: The germline gene is not matched at one end of the junction; a read error may be the cause. J is TRBJ1-2 and V is TRBV6-1; D might be TRBD1 (6 bases). The CDR3 has 17 residues. The germline gives CDR1 MNHNS, CDR2 SASEGT. CDR3 residues: CAISESISGQGTYGYTF. The CDR3 coding sequence is TGTGCCATCAGTGAGTCGATTTCGGGGCAGGGGACCTATGGCTACACCTTC.

This sequence joins TRBV27 and TRBJ1-2; D is perhaps TRBD1 (5 bases). This CDR3 is built from 11 residues. Germline V lookup: CDR1 MNHEY, CDR2 SMNVEV (reference sequence). Trimming shortened V by 6 bases and J by 4 bases, and 6 bases separated the two germline ends. In DNA, the CDR3 is TGTGCCAGCAGGGACATCTATGGCTACACCTTC. It specifies CASRDIYGYTF.

The V call is TRBV14, the J call TRBJ1-1; a weak D match, TRBD1 (5 bases). The germline gives CDR1 SGHDN, CDR2 FVKESK. The length of the CDR3 is 12 residues. Trimming left V 11 bases short and J 2 bases short, with 12 bases between. CDR3 nucleotides: TGTGCCGTCGGCCAGGGTAACACTGAAGCTTTCTTT. It codes for CAVGQGNTEAFF.

In DNA form, the CDR3 reads TGCAGCGTTGAAGGACAGGGGGTAAGAGGCTACACCTTC. Residues: CSVEGQGVRGYTF. V usage is TRBV29-1 and J usage is TRBJ1-2; TRBD1 matches 9 bases. Trimming cost V 1 base and J 8 bases; bases outside gene matches: 5. This CDR3 comprises 13 residues. CDR1 is SQVTM and CDR2 is ANQGSEA in the germline V gene.

In this sample, this clone turned up a few times. The chain joins TRBV19 to TRBJ2-1, with 10 positions matching TRBD2. V lost 5 bases, J lost 4 bases, and 5 bases stayed unmatched. The CDR3 sequence is 15 residues long. Germline V gene sequence: CDR1 LNHDA, CDR2 SQIVND (reference sequence). The CDR3 nucleotides read TGTGCCAGTAGTGTCACTAGCGGGGATTACAATGAGCAGTTCTTC. It specifies CASSVTSGDYNEQFF.